This note documents a single T cell receptor beta chain sequence. Amplified regions were TCR beta CDR3 sequences from RNA transcripts. The HTBI primer set was used in a first-round RT-PCR of the TCR CDR3. TCRdb used MiXCR to reprocess the multiplex PCR reads, holding one entry per CDR3 protein. The sample contains about half a million distinct CDR3 sequences, roughly 23% of which appear only once. This entry comes from a study of T cells in Graves' hyperthyroidism and ophthalmopathy. The length of the CDR3 is 15 residues. Germline V CDR1 and CDR2: MNHEY, SVGAGI. Trimming took 2 bases from V and 5 from J, leaving 13 bases between them.

J is TRBJ2-1 and V is TRBV6-5, with D perhaps TRBD2 (6 bases). Specimen: blood. This TCR was recovered from a woman in her 70s with Graves' ophthalmopathy. Here the CDR3 DNA reads TGTGCCAGCAGTTACCCGAGCGGGTCCCACAATGAGCAGTTCTTC. Protein sequence: CASSYPSGSHNEQFF.